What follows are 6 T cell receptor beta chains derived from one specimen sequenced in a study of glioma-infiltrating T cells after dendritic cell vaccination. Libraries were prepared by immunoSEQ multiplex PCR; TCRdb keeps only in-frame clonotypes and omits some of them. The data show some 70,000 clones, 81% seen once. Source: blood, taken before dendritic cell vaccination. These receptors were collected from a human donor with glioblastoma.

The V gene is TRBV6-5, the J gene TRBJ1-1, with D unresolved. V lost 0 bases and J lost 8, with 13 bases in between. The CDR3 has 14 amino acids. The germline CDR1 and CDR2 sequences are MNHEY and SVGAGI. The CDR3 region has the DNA TGTGCCAGCAGTTACTCGTCTAACCCTCCCGAAGCTTTCTTT. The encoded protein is CASSYSSNPPEAFF.

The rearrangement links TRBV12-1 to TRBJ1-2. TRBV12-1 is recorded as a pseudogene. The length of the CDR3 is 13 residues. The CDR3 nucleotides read TGTGCCAGCAGCTCGGACCGGGGCTATGGCTACACCTTC. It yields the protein CASSSDRGYGYTF.

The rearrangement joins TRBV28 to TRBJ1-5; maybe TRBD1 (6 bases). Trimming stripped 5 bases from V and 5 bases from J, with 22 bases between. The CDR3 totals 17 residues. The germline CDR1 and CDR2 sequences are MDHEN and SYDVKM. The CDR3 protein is CASSPPGGGPDDQPQHF. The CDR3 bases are TGTGCCAGCAGTCCCCCGGGAGGGGGGCCCGATGATCAGCCCCAGCATTTT.

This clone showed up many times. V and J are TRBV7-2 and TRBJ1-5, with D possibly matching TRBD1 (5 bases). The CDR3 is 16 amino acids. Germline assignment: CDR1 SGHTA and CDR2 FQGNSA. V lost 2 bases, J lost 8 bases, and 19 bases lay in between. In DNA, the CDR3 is TGTGCCAGCAGCTTAACTCAGGGTGTCCGCGGGGAGCCCCAGCATTTT. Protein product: CASSLTQGVRGEPQHF.

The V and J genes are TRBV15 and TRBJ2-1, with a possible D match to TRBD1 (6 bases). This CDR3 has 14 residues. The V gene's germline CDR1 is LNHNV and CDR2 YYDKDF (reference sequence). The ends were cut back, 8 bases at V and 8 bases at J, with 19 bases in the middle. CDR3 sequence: CATGPTGIIDEQFF. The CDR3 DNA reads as TGTGCCACCGGACCTACAGGGATCATAGATGAGCAGTTCTTC.

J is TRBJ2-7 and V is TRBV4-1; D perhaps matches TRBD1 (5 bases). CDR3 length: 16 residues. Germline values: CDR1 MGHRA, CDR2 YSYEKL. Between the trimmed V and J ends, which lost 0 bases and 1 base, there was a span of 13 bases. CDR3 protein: CASSQEVRAESYEQYF. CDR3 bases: TGCGCCAGCAGCCAAGAAGTCAGGGCAGAATCCTACGAGCAGTACTTC.